These 9 T cell receptor beta chains were sequenced from one sample in a study of T cell repertoires in breast cancer (TCRdb year 2016). To analyze paired alpha-beta TCRs of CD8+ T cells, the study used an expanded emulsion RT-PCR method with primers covering all TCR V genes. The library was obtained by emulsion pairing. The sequencer listed for this sample is Illumina MiSeq. Unpaired genes were suppressed by a second nested PCR with blocking oligos, after which a third nested PCR added Illumina adaptors and barcodes. The public reads were reprocessed in TCRdb via fastp at Q25 and MiXCR, keeping in-frame beta chains. Rows with one shared CDR3 protein collapse into an entry with the most common genes and DNA. The sample table holds about 40,000 distinct CDR3 sequences, of which 45% to 55% were seen once. Less than 70% of the sample is in the top ten clones. Source material: CD8+ T cells. Source of these receptors: a pool of human donors with breast cancer or a healthy control (not recorded which).

V and J are TRBV25-1 and TRBJ1-2; perhaps TRBD1 as D (5 bases). The CDR3 runs to 14 residues. The ends were cut back, 5 bases at V and 2 bases at J, with 12 bases in the middle. Germline lookup yields CDR1 MGHDK and CDR2 SYGVNS. The chain's CDR3 is CASSRLGVNYGYTF. The CDR3 region has the DNA TGTGCCAGCAGTCGTCTGGGGGTAAACTATGGCTACACCTTC.

The rearrangement joins TRBV2 to TRBJ2-5; 9 nucleotides match TRBD1. The CDR3 totals 14 residues. Per the germline V gene, CDR1 is SNHLY and CDR2 is FYNNEI. Unmatched junction bases numbered 8, after V lost 2 bases and J lost 10 bases. CDR3 coding DNA: TGTGCCAGCAGTGAAACAGGGGGCGACGTTAACCAGTACTTC. It is translated as CASSETGGDVNQYF. Full variable domain (remainder filled in from reference TRBV2 and TRBJ2-5): EPEVTQTPSHQVTQMGQEVILRCVPISNHLYFYWYRQILGQKVEFLVSFYNNEISEKSEIFDDQFSVERPDGSNFTLKIRSTKLEDSAMYFCASSETGGDVNQYFGPGTRLLVL.

On this clonotype itself: The junction shows a germline mismatch at one end, possibly a read error. The chain employs TRBV7-6 and TRBJ1-4; 7 positions agree with TRBD1. The CDR3 is made up of 15 amino acids. Germline V lookup: CDR1 SGHVS, CDR2 FNYEAQ. CDR3 coding DNA: TGTACCAGCAGCTGGAAACAGGGGTCAAATGAAAAACTGTTTTTT. It encodes CTSSWKQGSNEKLFF.

The V call is TRBV19, the J call TRBJ2-4, with a possible D match to TRBD1 (6 bases). The CDR3 consists of 13 residues. Germline V gene sequence: CDR1 LNHDA, CDR2 SQIVND (reference sequence). V was clipped by 5 bases and J by 5 bases, with 10 bases between them. CDR3 in amino acids: CASSDRRENIQYF. The CDR3 coding sequence is TGTGCCAGTAGTGACAGGCGGGAAAACATTCAGTACTTC.

This clonotype was detected only a few times. This chain connects TRBV4-2 to TRBJ1-1; D gene unclear. Per the germline V gene, CDR1 is LGHNA and CDR2 is YNFKEQ. The CDR3 contains 15 residues. V was trimmed by 1 base and J by 7 bases, leaving 16 bases between them. The CDR3 coding sequence is TGTGCCAGCAGCCAAGTTTCCACGGCAGCCCTTGAAGCTTTCTTT. Translating it yields CASSQVSTAALEAFF.

The chain carries TRBV6-5 and TRBJ2-1; D could derive from TRBD1 or TRBD2 (5 bases each). The CDR3 totals 19 residues. Germline CDR1 is MNHEY and CDR2 is SVGAGI. V shed 5 bases and J shed 8 bases, with 31 bases lying between them. CDR3: CASSEAGSHGNTIYDEQFF. The CDR3 DNA follows: TGTGCCAGCAGTGAAGCAGGGAGCCATGGTAACACAATATACGATGAGCAGTTCTTC.

This clonotype was found a few times. The rearrangement uses TRBV2 and TRBJ1-1; TRBD1 agrees at 9 bases. Germline V lookup: CDR1 SNHLY, CDR2 FYNNEI. Trimming took 7 bases from V and 6 from J; bases not matched to a gene: 6. The CDR3 is made up of 13 amino acids. The CDR3 sequence: CASNADRGSEAFF. The DNA of the CDR3 is TGTGCCAGCAACGCGGACAGGGGCTCTGAAGCTTTCTTT.

Concerning this clonotype: No conserved phenylalanine or tryptophan is present at the end of the CDR3, so a read error is the likely explanation. The chain links TRBV7-6 to TRBJ1-2; weak D call: TRBD1 (6 bases). Germline V CDR1 and CDR2: SGHVS, FNYEAQ. The CDR3 is made up of 13 amino acids. Trimming took 5 bases from V and 1 from J, leaving 8 bases between them. The CDR3 protein is CASSQDSNYGYTL. CDR3 sequence (DNA): TGTGCCAGCAGCCAGGACAGTAACTATGGCTACACCCTC.

The V gene is TRBV4-1, the J gene TRBJ1-6, with D hard to call. V was shortened by 0 bases and J by 5 bases, with 8 bases between the two germline ends. CDR1 is MGHRA and CDR2 is YSYEKL in the germline V gene. The CDR3 is 15 amino acids. CDR3 sequence (DNA): TGCGCCAGCAGCCAAGATCGCCAAGATAATTCACCCCTCCACTTT. Translating gives CASSQDRQDNSPLHF.